These 21 T cell receptor beta chains originate from one sample sequenced in a study of blood T cell repertoires in COVID-19. Profiled with immunoSEQ multiplex PCR; TCRdb holds only in-frame clones, not every one. The sample records about 260,000 clones, around 89% being singletons. The sequenced material came from PBMCs or T cells enriched from blood (not recorded which). Receptors were obtained from a woman aged 50 to 60 who had recovered from COVID-19.

The rearrangement joins TRBV5-1 to TRBJ1-3; 7 bases line up with TRBD1. The CDR3 covers 15 residues. In germline, CDR1 is SGHRS, CDR2 YFSETQ. J was trimmed by 4 bases and V by 3 bases; bases with no gene match: 7. The CDR3 coding sequence is TGCGCCAGCAGCTATGACAGGGCAGCCGGAAACACCATATATTTT. This encodes CASSYDRAAGNTIYF.

The chain is built from TRBV3-1 (or the pseudogene TRBV3-2) and TRBJ1-1; tentative D call: TRBD1 (6 bases). V was pared by 6 bases and J by 2 bases, with 13 bases between. The CDR3 spans 14 residues. Germline lookup yields CDR1 LGHDT and CDR2 YNNKEL (reference sequence). CDR3 bases: TGTGCCAGCAGATTCAGGGGTATAAACACTGAAGCTTTCTTT. This translates into CASRFRGINTEAFF.

This clone was seen only once. The V and J genes are TRBV6-5 and TRBJ1-2, with unresolved D. Germline lookup yields CDR1 MNHEY and CDR2 SVGAGI. With 3 bases removed from V and 2 bases from J, the gap between germline ends came to 10 bases. This CDR3 region has 14 residues. The CDR3 DNA reads TGTGCCAGCAGTTATGAGGGCCTAAACTATGGCTACACCTTC. This codes for CASSYEGLNYGYTF.

The rearrangement links TRBV14 to TRBJ2-2, with D perhaps TRBD1 (6 bases). The CDR3 runs 15 residues. Per germline, CDR1 SGHDN and CDR2 FVKESK. V lost 4 bases to trimming and J lost 5 bases, with 14 bases between them. The CDR3 protein is CASSRDNLRTGELFF. The CDR3, as DNA: TGTGCCAGCAGCCGGGACAACTTAAGGACCGGGGAGCTGTTTTTT.

The rearrangement uses TRBV5-5 and TRBJ2-1, with 9 positions matching TRBD1. After removal of 4 bases from V and 2 bases from J, the junction contained 7 bases not matched to a gene. This CDR3 contains 16 residues. CDR1 and CDR2 from the germline V gene are SGHKS and YYEKEE (reference sequence). CDR3 in DNA: TGTGCCAGCAGCCCGGGACAGGGAGCCCCCTACAATGAGCAGTTCTTC. Protein: CASSPGQGAPYNEQFF.

The J gene is TRBJ2-2, the V gene TRBV18; 11 bases align to TRBD2. The J segment lost 4 bases and the V segment lost 5 bases, leaving 3 bases of the junction unmatched. Looked up from germline, CDR1 is KGHSH and CDR2 is LQKENI. The CDR3 loop spans 15 amino acids. CDR3 DNA sequence: TGTGCCAGCTCATTCGGACTAGCGGGCACCGGGGAGCTGTTTTTT. The encoded protein is CASSFGLAGTGELFF.

The gene calls are TRBV27 and TRBJ2-1; 9 positions agree with TRBD2. This CDR3 spans 16 amino acids. The V gene end was trimmed by 4 bases and the J gene end by 4 bases; junction bases not matched to a gene: 8. Germline lookup yields CDR1 MNHEY and CDR2 SMNVEV (reference sequence). The CDR3 region has the DNA TGTGCCAGCAGTTACGGGCCTAGCGGGAAGTACAATGAGCAGTTCTTC. Amino acids: CASSYGPSGKYNEQFF.

This clone appeared once. This chain joins TRBV27 and TRBJ1-1, with unresolved D. There are 13 residues in the CDR3. Germline CDR1 reads MNHEY; CDR2 reads SMNVEV (reference sequence). The V and J ends lost 5 bases and 7 bases respectively, with 14 bases between them. The CDR3 is CASSPNYAREAFF. CDR3 nucleotides: TGTGCCAGCAGTCCTAACTACGCTCGTGAAGCTTTCTTT.

Regarding this clone: No DNA is shown, since the ends of the CDR3 on it are uncertain; the CDR3 is the one TCRdb lists. This rearrangement joins TRBV19 to TRBJ1-5; TRBD1 was called by the table and not checked on the DNA. From germline, CDR1 is LNHDA and CDR2 SQIVND (reference sequence). A total of 13 residues make up the CDR3, ends included. The CDR3 is CASTSDRHQPQHF.

The chain carries TRBV28 and TRBJ2-5; 8 bases line up with TRBD2. V was pared by 6 bases and J by 4 bases, with 10 bases of the junction left unmatched. In germline, CDR1 is MDHEN, CDR2 SYDVKM. The CDR3 is made up of 15 amino acids. The CDR3 sequence is CASSPLSGSAETQYF. The CDR3 bases are TGTGCCAGCAGCCCACTCAGCGGGAGTGCAGAGACCCAGTACTTC.

This clone came up a few times. The V gene is TRBV7-3, the J gene TRBJ2-7; the match to TRBD2 covers 9 bases. The CDR3 totals 14 residues. Germline trimming cut 3 bases from V and 5 bases from J; bases unmatched to any gene: 5. Germline V gives CDR1 SGHTA, CDR2 FQGTGA. The DNA for the CDR3 is TGTGCCAGCAGCTTGCGCGGGAGGGCCCACGAGCAGTACTTC. Its protein product is CASSLRGRAHEQYF.

The chain employs TRBV2 and TRBJ2-7; TRBD2 might be the D (6 bases). V was shortened by 6 bases and J by 4 bases, with 16 bases between the two germline ends. This CDR3 region has 14 residues. Germline CDR1 is SNHLY and CDR2 is FYNNEI. CDR3 region: CASRVPGLLYEQYF. The CDR3, as DNA: TGTGCCAGCAGAGTTCCGGGACTGTTATACGAGCAGTACTTC.

The gene calls are TRBV3-1 (or the pseudogene TRBV3-2) and TRBJ2-1, with D unclear. The CDR3 has 15 amino acids. The V gene lost 1 base and the J gene lost 0 bases, with 7 bases spanning the gap. Looked up from germline, CDR1 is LGHDT and CDR2 is YNNKEL (reference sequence). The CDR3 is CASSQGYSSYNEQFF. The CDR3 nucleotides are TGTGCCAGCAGCCAAGGGTACAGCTCCTACAATGAGCAGTTCTTC.

The rearrangement links TRBV28 to TRBJ1-2; possibly TRBD1 for D (5 bases). The V end was cut by 2 bases, the J end by 8 bases, with 15 bases between. Germline V gene lookup returns CDR1 MDHEN and CDR2 SYDVKM. CDR3 length: 14 residues. The CDR3 nucleotides are TGTGCCAGCAGTTTAGACCCCAGGGTACGGGGCTACACCTTC. It encodes CASSLDPRVRGYTF.

The J gene is TRBJ2-2, the V gene TRBV2, with TRBD1 as a possible D gene (6 bases). V was clipped by 8 bases and J by 0 bases, with 13 bases between them. Germline V CDR1 and CDR2: SNHLY, FYNNEI. The CDR3 contains 15 residues. The CDR3 nucleotides read TGTGCCAGCGCCGTCGACAGGTCGAACACCGGGGAGCTGTTTTTT. It is translated as CASAVDRSNTGELFF.

The V gene is TRBV28, the J gene TRBJ2-7; D may be TRBD2 (5 bases). Trimming removed 1 base from V and 2 bases from J, with 9 bases in between. Germline V gives CDR1 MDHEN, CDR2 SYDVKM. The CDR3 extends over 14 amino acids. The CDR3 coding sequence is TGTGCCAGCAGTTTATTGCGGGCAGCCTACGAGCAGTACTTC. This gives the protein CASSLLRAAYEQYF.

The V and J genes are TRBV21-1 and TRBJ2-4; no DNA check was done on the table's D call, TRBD2. TRBV21-1 has pseudogene status. CDR3 size: 16 residues. The CDR3 spells CASSKARGAAKNIQYF. The CDR3 DNA reads as TGTGCCAGCAGCAAAGCGCGGGGAGCGGCCAAAAACATTCAGTACTTC.

The chain is built from TRBV7-9 and TRBJ2-3; 8 bases match TRBD2. The CDR3 is 14 residues long. With V trimmed by 7 bases and J by 4 bases, 7 bases remained unmatched. Germline CDR1 and CDR2: SEHNR and FQNEAQ (reference sequence). DNA for the CDR3: TGTGCCAGCATTGCAGCGGGAGTGTCAGATACGCAGTATTTT. Translating gives CASIAAGVSDTQYF.

This chain links TRBV6-5 with TRBJ1-1; no firm D call. Looked up from germline, CDR1 is MNHEY and CDR2 is SVGAGI. The V and J ends lost 0 bases and 8 bases respectively, with 19 bases between them. This CDR3 region has 16 residues. In nucleotides, the CDR3 is TGTGCCAGCAGTTACTCCTCCGGAGGACGAGCTAAGGAAGCTTTCTTT. Translating gives CASSYSSGGRAKEAFF.

This clone was detected only a few times. The chain is built from TRBV19 and TRBJ2-3; 7 nucleotides match TRBD2. This CDR3 has 16 residues. CDR1 and CDR2 (germline): LNHDA, SQIVND (reference sequence). The junction had 12 bases not matched to a gene; V was cut back by 6 bases and J by 3 bases. The CDR3 protein is CASRLRAGMGTDTQYF. Written as DNA, the CDR3 is TGTGCCAGTAGGCTCCGAGCGGGAATGGGGACAGATACGCAGTATTTT.

This clone has only a few counts. The chain recombines TRBV7-3 with TRBJ1-2; D is possibly TRBD1 (5 bases). Germline-derived CDR1 and CDR2 are SGHTA and FQGTGA. The CDR3 is 14 amino acids. V lost 5 bases, J lost 7 bases, and 17 bases lay in between. CDR3 residues: CASSASPGLGGYTF. The CDR3 DNA is TGTGCCAGCAGCGCGTCCCCAGGGTTGGGTGGCTACACCTTC.